This T cell receptor beta chain stems from a study of yellow fever vaccine responses in identical twins. Study-wide results and limits: As reported, the vaccine T cell response of twins seemed partly convergent and partly personalized.

Worth noting for this clonotype: Its antigen remains unidentified.

TCRdb used MiXCR to reprocess the RT-PCR reads, holding one entry per CDR3 protein. Seen here are about 16,000 distinct CDR3 sequences, roughly 80% observed once, and the top ten hold about 1.8%. Germline CDR1 and CDR2: SGHAT and FQNNGV. The CDR3 is made up of 14 amino acids. V was shortened by 4 bases and J by 6 bases, with 14 bases between the two germline ends. V is TRBV11-2 and J is TRBJ2-3; the D gene is possibly TRBD2 (6 bases). The clonotype comes from a woman between 18 and 30 years old who received the yellow fever vaccine. The material sequenced was T cells from blood (PBMCs), unsorted or a sorted subset (not recorded which), taken before or after yellow fever vaccination (not recorded which). CDR3 in DNA: TGTGCCAGCAGCTGGATAGCGGTGCAGGATACGCAGTATTTT. It codes for CASSWIAVQDTQYF. Combining the CDR3 with reference TRBV11-2 and TRBJ2-3 gives the whole variable domain EAGVAQSPRYKIIEKRQSVAFWCNPISGHATLYWYQQILGQGPKLLIQFQNNGVVDDSQLPKDRFSAERLKGVDSTLKIQPAKLEDSAVYLCASSWIAVQDTQYFGPGTRLTVL.